The 28 T cell receptor beta chains reported below all come from one sample, sequenced in a study of blood T cells in healthy people across ages (dated by TCRdb to the mid-2010s). Library construction relied on 5' RACE. Sequenced using an Illumina HiSeq 2500. The second PCR ran for roughly 7 to 12 cycles and used a J-beta primer mix along with a sample-barcoded 5' primer. The public reads were quality trimmed at Q25 with fastp and then assembled into clones with MiXCR by TCRdb, keeping productive beta chains. Entries that share a CDR3 protein sequence are merged under the most common genes and DNA. The sample table records about 1.6 million distinct CDR3 sequences; about 32% of these occur just once. Jointly, the top ten make up 11% of the sample. Material for sequencing was blood. Receptors were obtained from a young woman in good health.

The chain recombines TRBV7-9 with TRBJ2-1, with D perhaps TRBD1 (6 bases). CDR3 length equals 15 residues. Per the germline V gene, CDR1 is SEHNR and CDR2 is FQNEAQ (reference sequence). The V gene lost 5 bases and the J gene lost 4 bases, with 15 bases spanning the gap. CDR3 DNA: TGTGCCAGCAGCGTACGGGACACATCGTACAATGAGCAGTTCTTC. Translating gives CASSVRDTSYNEQFF.

This clonotype has only a few counts. This sequence joins TRBV6-1 and TRBJ1-5; 10 bases agree with TRBD1. There are 15 residues in the CDR3. V was clipped by 6 bases and J by 1 base; unmatched bases: 3. Germline-derived CDR1 and CDR2 are MNHNS and SASEGT. The CDR3 protein is CASRKGQGSNQPQHF. The CDR3 DNA reads as TGTGCCAGCAGGAAGGGACAGGGGAGCAATCAGCCCCAGCATTTT.

V is TRBV3-1 and J is TRBJ2-7; 8 bases map to TRBD2. Looked up from germline, CDR1 is LGHDT and CDR2 is YNNKEL (reference sequence). The CDR3 has 16 residues. V shed 0 bases and J 2 bases; nucleotides not matched to a gene: 6. The CDR3 DNA reads TGTGCCAGCAGCCAAGATCTGAGCGGGAGACCCTACGAGCAGTACTTC. This codes for CASSQDLSGRPYEQYF.

The CDR3 spells CASSLRGARGETQYF. The CDR3, as DNA: TGTGCCAGCAGCTTAAGGGGGGCCCGGGGTGAGACCCAGTACTTC. The V gene is TRBV7-3, the J gene TRBJ2-5; D is perhaps TRBD1 or TRBD2 (6 bases each). The CDR3 runs 15 residues. V gave up 1 base and J gave up 5 bases, with 14 bases separating them. CDR1 is SGHTA, CDR2 FQGTGA, per germline.

The chain has TRBV12-3 or TRBV12-4 and TRBJ1-1, with D possibly matching TRBD1 (6 bases). The CDR3 loop spans 14 amino acids. The germline V and J ends were trimmed by 7 bases and 5 bases, with 17 bases remaining between them. CDR3: CASTPGAPGTEAFF. As DNA, the CDR3 is TGTGCCAGCACTCCAGGGGCCCCAGGGACTGAAGCTTTCTTT.

There are a few counts of this clonotype. The chain combines TRBV20-1 with TRBJ2-7; D is perhaps TRBD1 (6 bases). Trimming stripped 6 bases from V and 6 bases from J, with 18 bases between. This CDR3 has 13 amino acids. Germline V lookup: CDR1 DFQATT, CDR2 SNEGSKA (reference sequence). The CDR3 nucleotides read TGCAGTGCGGGGACGGTACAAGGGGGCGAGCAGTACTTC. Its translation: CSAGTVQGGEQYF.

J is TRBJ2-5 and V is TRBV9, with 12 bases identical to TRBD2. V lost 4 bases, J lost 1 base, and 8 bases stayed unmatched. Germline loops: CDR1 SGDLS, CDR2 YYNGEE. The CDR3 consists of 17 residues. The CDR3 nucleotides are TGTGCCAGCAGCACCCCACTAGCGGGGGGCGTCCAAGAGACCCAGTACTTC. This gives the protein CASSTPLAGGVQETQYF.

The chain links TRBV5-6 to TRBJ1-1, with D unclear. CDR1 is SGHDT and CDR2 is YYEEEE in the germline V gene. The length of the CDR3 is 14 residues. The V gene lost 0 bases and the J gene lost 4 bases, with 10 bases spanning the gap. The CDR3 DNA follows: TGTGCCAGCAGCTTGGTCCAGGCAACCACTGAAGCTTTCTTT. This encodes CASSLVQATTEAFF.

This chain connects TRBV28 to TRBJ2-4; TRBD2 is a possible D gene (6 bases). The J call may be mistaken, given a closer DNA end match to TRBJ2-7. The germline V gene encodes CDR1 MDHEN and CDR2 SYDVKM. CDR3 size: 12 residues. The CDR3 is CASRWEVGEQYF. The CDR3 nucleotides are TGTGCCAGCAGGTGGGAGGTTGGCGAGCAGTACTTC.

The rearrangement links TRBV11-1 to TRBJ2-4; D tentatively fits TRBD1 or TRBD2 (5 bases each). V was shortened by 5 bases and J by 13 bases, with 21 bases between the two germline ends. Germline CDR1 and CDR2: SGHAT and FQDESV (reference sequence). There are 14 residues in the CDR3. Here the CDR3 DNA reads TGTGCCAGCAGCCCGGGGCAAAAAATAGGGGAGCAGTACTTC. Translated, it gives CASSPGQKIGEQYF.

This clonotype was recorded a few times. The chain recombines TRBV9 with TRBJ1-2; no clear D. The length of the CDR3 is 14 residues. V lost 5 bases and J lost 3, with 14 bases in between. CDR1 SGDLS and CDR2 YYNGEE come from the germline V gene. The CDR3 loop is CASSRRTVDYGYTF. The CDR3 DNA reads as TGTGCCAGCAGTCGCCGGACGGTGGACTATGGCTACACCTTC.

The chain couples TRBV4-1 to TRBJ2-1; 7 nucleotides line up with TRBD2. Germline loops: CDR1 MGHRA, CDR2 YSYEKL. There are 17 residues in the CDR3. With V trimmed by 2 bases and J by 7 bases, 14 bases remained unmatched. CDR3 sequence (DNA): TGCGCCAGCAGCCAACCGAAACTAGCGAGGGGCCCGAATGAGCAGTTCTTC. It codes for CASSQPKLARGPNEQFF.

In this sample, this clonotype turned up many times. The chain combines TRBV9 with TRBJ2-1, with TRBD1 matching over 7 bases. This CDR3 is built from 14 residues. Germline V gene lookup returns CDR1 SGDLS and CDR2 YYNGEE. Losses at the gene ends were 7 bases for V and 6 bases for J; bases not matched to a gene: 10. Written as DNA, the CDR3 is TGTGCCAGCTCCGTAGGGGGCTTAGTCAATGAGCAGTTCTTC. Its translation is CASSVGGLVNEQFF.

This chain joins TRBV20-1 and TRBJ2-7; D gene unclear. The CDR3 is made up of 16 amino acids. Trimming left V 3 bases short and J 0 bases short, with 18 bases between. Germline V lookup: CDR1 DFQATT, CDR2 SNEGSKA (reference sequence). The CDR3 nucleotides read TGCAGTGCTAGTTCACCCAGTCCAGCGAGCTCCTACGAGCAGTACTTC. The encoded protein is CSASSPSPASSYEQYF.

This clonotype was counted a single time. A much larger clonotype is one base distant, so this may be a read error. The chain links TRBV12-3 or TRBV12-4 to TRBJ2-5, with 14 positions matching TRBD2. The CDR3 consists of 16 residues. CDR3 coding DNA: TGTGCCAGCAGCCCTGGACTAGCGGGGGGCAAAGAGACCCGGTACTTC. Translating gives CASSPGLAGGKETRYF.

This clonotype has more than one count but fewer than ten. The chain combines TRBV2 with TRBJ2-5; D possibly corresponds to TRBD1 (6 bases). V shed 6 bases and J shed 5 bases, with 16 bases lying between them. The germline V gene encodes CDR1 SNHLY and CDR2 FYNNEI. The CDR3 totals 14 residues. CDR3 residues: CASRGADLSETQYF. CDR3 bases: TGTGCCAGCAGGGGGGCGGACTTAAGTGAGACCCAGTACTTC.

This chain uses TRBV20-1 with TRBJ1-2; the D gene is possibly TRBD1 (6 bases). Trimming took off 8 bases at V and 4 bases at J, with 11 bases between the two ends. The CDR3 has 11 residues. Germline V gives CDR1 DFQATT, CDR2 SNEGSKA (reference sequence). The CDR3 bases are TGCAGTACGGACAGCCCCTATGGCTACACCTTC. Protein sequence: CSTDSPYGYTF.

This clonotype showed up just a few times. The chain combines TRBV5-1 with TRBJ2-1, with TRBD1 as a possible D gene (5 bases). Trimming took 0 bases from V and 10 from J, leaving 17 bases between them. The germline V gene encodes CDR1 SGHRS and CDR2 YFSETQ. The length of the CDR3 is 15 residues. CDR3 DNA sequence: TGCGCCAGCAGCTTGGGGGTTGGGGCCGGCCTAGAGCAGTTCTTC. It encodes CASSLGVGAGLEQFF.

This clonotype appeared a few times. The chain joins TRBV29-1 to TRBJ2-4, with D hard to call. Per the germline V gene, CDR1 is SQVTM and CDR2 is ANQGSEA. Deletions cut 0 bases from V and 0 bases from J, with 24 bases between. There are 20 residues in the CDR3. The CDR3 spells CSVEETVPDEVRLAKNIQYF. As DNA, the CDR3 is TGCAGCGTTGAAGAAACGGTTCCCGATGAAGTAAGGCTAGCCAAAAACATTCAGTACTTC. Full variable domain (remainder filled in from reference TRBV29-1 and TRBJ2-4): SAVISQKPSRDICQRGTSLTIQCQVDSQVTMMFWYRQQPGQSLTLIATANQGSEATYESGFVIDKFPISRPNLTFSTLTVSNMSPEDSSIYLCSVEETVPDEVRLAKNIQYFGAGTRLSVL.

The rearrangement uses TRBV11-2 and TRBJ2-7; 10 bases are shared with TRBD2. V shed 8 bases and J 5 bases; nucleotides not matched to a gene: 9. This CDR3 contains 14 residues. Looked up from germline, CDR1 is SGHAT and CDR2 is FQNNGV. CDR3 in amino acids: CASGAAGGPHEQYF. CDR3 DNA: TGTGCCAGCGGGGCAGCGGGGGGGCCCCACGAGCAGTACTTC.

This chain joins TRBV7-8 and TRBJ1-2, with 8 positions matching TRBD1. Germline lookup yields CDR1 SGHVS and CDR2 FQNEAQ. The trim removed 5 bases at V and 2 bases at J, leaving 7 bases unmatched. CDR3 size: 15 residues. The CDR3 spells CASSPGQAVNYGYTF. In DNA, the CDR3 is TGTGCCAGCAGCCCGGGACAGGCCGTAAACTATGGCTACACCTTC.

J is TRBJ2-1 and V is TRBV11-2; 7 nucleotides match TRBD1. Per germline, CDR1 SGHAT and CDR2 FQNNGV. V gave up 5 bases and J gave up 6 bases; unmatched junction bases: 10. There are 15 residues in the CDR3. CDR3 DNA sequence: TGTGCCAGCAGCCCGGAGACAGGGTCCCTCAATGAGCAGTTCTTC. It translates to CASSPETGSLNEQFF.

The chain employs TRBV25-1 and TRBJ1-1; perhaps TRBD1 as D (5 bases). The CDR3 covers 17 residues. Deletions cut 3 bases from V and 5 bases from J, with 22 bases between. Germline loops: CDR1 MGHDK, CDR2 SYGVNS. The CDR3 loop is CASSERGLSGPGTEAFF. The CDR3 DNA sequence: TGTGCCAGCAGTGAGCGGGGGTTGAGCGGCCCTGGGACTGAAGCTTTCTTT.

About this clonotype: No DNA is shown, since the ends of the CDR3 on it are uncertain; the CDR3 is the one TCRdb lists. The rearrangement joins TRBV28 to TRBJ2-6; TRBD1 is the table's D call and was not checked against the DNA. The CDR3 is 17 residues long, ends included. CDR1 MDHEN and CDR2 SYDVKM come from the germline V gene. CDR3 residues: CASRGVRVGSGANVQIF.

This clonotype appeared a few times. The chain employs TRBV6-1 and TRBJ2-7; no firm D call. Looked up from germline, CDR1 is MNHNS and CDR2 is SASEGT. This CDR3 spans 18 amino acids. Trimming stripped 3 bases from V and 0 bases from J, with 21 bases between. As DNA, the CDR3 is TGTGCCAGCAGTGATTATTGGACCGGGCCAGGAAACTCCTACGAGCAGTACTTC. This sequence encodes CASSDYWTGPGNSYEQYF.

The chain has TRBV11-3 and TRBJ2-1; a possible D gene is TRBD2 (5 bases). The CDR3 sequence is 17 residues long. Per the germline V gene, CDR1 is SGHNT and CDR2 is YENEEA. V was clipped by 4 bases and J by 5 bases, with 21 bases between them. The CDR3 loop reads CASSSMGRGVGNNEQFF. The CDR3 region has the DNA TGTGCCAGCAGCTCCATGGGCCGGGGTGTGGGAAACAATGAGCAGTTCTTC.

This chain links TRBV20-1 with TRBJ2-7; D uncertain. Germline V gene lookup returns CDR1 DFQATT and CDR2 SNEGSKA (reference sequence). This CDR3 has 13 amino acids. V was trimmed by 4 bases and J by 4 bases, leaving 14 bases between them. The CDR3 is CSAIPSAVYEQYF. The CDR3, as DNA: TGCAGTGCTATACCGAGCGCAGTTTACGAGCAGTACTTC.

There are a few counts of this clonotype. The rearrangement uses TRBV7-8 and TRBJ2-1, with 7 positions matching TRBD2. Germline CDR1 and CDR2: SGHVS and FQNEAQ. The CDR3 loop spans 15 amino acids. Germline trimming cut 3 bases from V and 8 bases from J; bases unmatched to any gene: 10. CDR3 DNA sequence: TGTGCCAGCAGCTTGGCCGAGCGGGGTAACTATGAGCAGTTCTTC. The encoded protein is CASSLAERGNYEQFF.